The 23 T cell receptor beta chains given below trace back to one sample, sequenced in a study of breast tumors, draining lymph nodes, adjacent tissues. The lymph nodes were axillary draining lymph nodes from breast cancer patients. TCRdb itself ran the multiplex PCR reads through MiXCR, one entry per CDR3 protein. The table lists about 220,000 distinct CDR3 sequences, less than 40% of them singletons, with approximately 3.5% in the top ten. Specimen: axillary lymph node tissue. Receptors were obtained from a female donor with breast cancer. Some clones in this sample may be carry-over from other donors' samples.

Many counts were recorded for this clonotype. The rearrangement links TRBV18 to TRBJ2-1; perhaps TRBD2 as D (5 bases). From germline, CDR1 is KGHSH and CDR2 LQKENI. The CDR3 runs to 13 residues. With 6 bases removed from V and 7 bases from J, the gap between germline ends came to 13 bases. The CDR3 nucleotides are TGTGCCAGCTCCCCGGGGATGGGGAATGAGCAGTTCTTC. Its translation: CASSPGMGNEQFF.

To note about this clonotype: Being one base from a much bigger clone, this may be a read error. The V and J genes are TRBV9 and TRBJ2-2; 9 bases align to TRBD1. Trimming took 1 base from V and 7 from J; bases not matched to a gene: 5. Germline V gene data show CDR1 as SGDLS and CDR2 as YYNGEE. CDR3 size: 15 residues. CDR3 protein: CASSVTGGTIGELFF. The CDR3, as DNA: TGTGCCAGCAGCGTAACAGGGGGCACCATCGGGGAGCTGTTTTTT.

At least ten counts were recorded for this clonotype. This sequence joins TRBV19 and TRBJ1-4; D unresolved. Germline V lookup: CDR1 LNHDA, CDR2 SQIVND (reference sequence). The V gene lost 5 bases and the J gene lost 0 bases, with 10 bases spanning the gap. This CDR3 contains 15 residues. CDR3 nucleotides: TGTGCCAGTAGTTCTCGACTTGCAACTAATGAAAAACTGTTTTTT. Translation: CASSSRLATNEKLFF.

This clonotype was recorded at least ten times. V and J are TRBV19 and TRBJ2-5, with 9 bases fitting TRBD2. Germline V lookup: CDR1 LNHDA, CDR2 SQIVND (reference sequence). The CDR3 is made up of 16 amino acids. The J segment lost 1 base and the V segment lost 2 bases, leaving 5 bases of the junction unmatched. CDR3 amino acids: CASSIRLAGAQETQYF. The CDR3 nucleotides are TGTGCCAGTAGTATAAGGTTAGCGGGGGCCCAAGAGACCCAGTACTTC.

This clonotype was seen a few times. A single base separates this from a much larger clone, so it may be a read error. The V gene is TRBV20-1, the J gene TRBJ1-5, with 8 bases matching TRBD1. The CDR3 consists of 16 residues. CDR1 and CDR2 from the germline V gene are DFQATT and SNEGSKA (reference sequence). The ends lost 0 bases at V and 3 bases at J; junction bases unmatched: 7. The CDR3 bases are TGCAGTGCTAGAGACCCGGACAGGGTTACCAATCAGCCCCAGCATTTT. Its protein is CSARDPDRVTNQPQHF.

This clonotype occurred many times. The V call is TRBV4-2, the J call TRBJ1-6; a weak D match, TRBD1 (6 bases). Germline V gene lookup returns CDR1 LGHNA and CDR2 YNFKEQ. Trimming stripped 5 bases from V and 8 bases from J, with 16 bases between. The CDR3 has 15 residues. The CDR3: CASSTDQGLDSPLHF. DNA of the CDR3: TGTGCCAGCAGCACGGACCAGGGGCTGGATTCACCCCTCCACTTT.

This clonotype was seen repeatedly, ten times or more. This chain connects TRBV20-1 to TRBJ2-5; D is possibly TRBD2 (6 bases). Germline V gives CDR1 DFQATT, CDR2 SNEGSKA (reference sequence). The CDR3 length is 14 residues. The germline V and J ends were trimmed by 0 bases and 5 bases, with 13 bases remaining between them. CDR3 residues: CSARDLRDPETQYF. The CDR3 DNA sequence: TGCAGTGCTAGAGATCTGCGGGACCCGGAGACCCAGTACTTC.

This clonotype came up a few times. V is TRBV6-5 and J is TRBJ1-5; 9 nucleotides align to TRBD1. CDR1 is MNHEY, CDR2 SVGAGI, per germline. The CDR3 contains 15 residues. With 5 bases clipped from V and 7 bases from J, the junction kept 9 bases outside the gene matches. This CDR3 reads CASSPGTGYRQPQHF. In DNA, the CDR3 is TGTGCCAGCAGTCCCGGGACAGGGTACAGGCAGCCCCAGCATTTT.

This clonotype was seen ten or more times. This chain connects TRBV20-1 to TRBJ1-5; no reliable D call. CDR1 DFQATT and CDR2 SNEGSKA come from the germline V gene (reference sequence). V was pared by 0 bases and J by 1 base, with 10 bases between. The CDR3 is 15 residues long. In nucleotides, the CDR3 is TGCAGTGCTAGAGATCGGGTTTTGAGCAATCAGCCCCAGCATTTT. This sequence encodes CSARDRVLSNQPQHF.

This clonotype was counted a single time. Sequence at one end of the junction differs from germline and may be a read error. In nucleotides, the CDR3 is TGTGCCACCGGCGGCGTCGGTAATATGCAGTGTTTT. Its protein is CATGGVGNMQCF. The chain employs TRBV15 and TRBJ2-3; D not certain. The CDR3 contains 12 residues. Germline values: CDR1 LNHNV, CDR2 YYDKDF (reference sequence).

This clonotype was observed many times. The chain recombines TRBV19 with TRBJ1-5; D is unresolved. The CDR3 sequence is 18 residues long. V lost 3 bases and J lost 3, with 21 bases in between. Germline CDR1 and CDR2: LNHDA and SQIVND (reference sequence). The CDR3 DNA is TGTGCCAGTAGTATTCAATTTGGGTCGATTCCTCACAATCAGCCCCAGCATTTT. This codes for CASSIQFGSIPHNQPQHF.

This clonotype occurred many times. V and J are TRBV5-6 and TRBJ1-2; no clear D gene. The V end lost 1 base, the J end lost 8 bases, and 15 bases lay between the germline ends. Germline lookup yields CDR1 SGHDT and CDR2 YYEEEE. This CDR3 spans 14 amino acids. In DNA form, the CDR3 reads TGTGCCAGCAGCTTGTTCATGCGATTGGGAGGCTACACCTTC. Translating it yields CASSLFMRLGGYTF. Full variable domain (remainder filled in from reference TRBV5-6 and TRBJ1-2): DAGVTQSPTHLIKTRGQQVTLRCSPKSGHDTVSWYQQALGQGPQFIFQYYEEEERQRGNFPDRFSGHQFPNYSSELNVNALLLGDSALYLCASSLFMRLGGYTFGSGTRLTVV.

This clonotype was detected ten times or more. The rearrangement links TRBV20-1 to TRBJ2-1, with 8 bases fitting TRBD2. The CDR3 covers 14 residues. The V segment lost 4 bases and the J segment 4 bases; nucleotides outside the gene matches: 6. Germline CDR1 is DFQATT and CDR2 is SNEGSKA (reference sequence). The CDR3 loop is CSAKVLAGYNEQFF. The DNA of the CDR3 is TGCAGTGCTAAGGTGCTAGCGGGTTACAATGAGCAGTTCTTC.

This sequence joins TRBV20-1 and TRBJ2-7; TRBD2 matches 16 bases. The trim removed 3 bases at V and 5 bases at J, leaving 7 bases unmatched. The CDR3 sequence is 16 residues long. Germline CDR1 is DFQATT and CDR2 is SNEGSKA (reference sequence). This CDR3 reads CSASGTSGGGIDEQYF. CDR3 nucleotides: TGCAGTGCTAGCGGGACTAGCGGGGGGGGGATAGACGAGCAGTACTTC.

Concerning this clonotype itself: A much larger clone is a single base away; this may be a read error. The chain links TRBV25-1 to TRBJ2-5, with 8 bases identical to TRBD2. Germline lookup yields CDR1 MGHDK and CDR2 SYGVNS. This CDR3 is 15 amino acids long. The V and J ends lost 5 bases and 5 bases, in that order; junction bases with no gene match: 10. The CDR3 bases are TGTGCCAGCAGTAATGAGCGGGAGAGAGAGGAGACCCAGTACTTC. Its translation is CASSNEREREETQYF.

This clonotype was recorded at least ten times. The genes are TRBV7-9 and TRBJ1-5; 7 bases match TRBD1. Germline CDR1 reads SEHNR; CDR2 reads FQNEAQ (reference sequence). The CDR3 runs 19 residues. After removal of 5 bases from V and 0 bases from J, the junction contained 16 bases not matched to a gene. The CDR3 DNA is TGTGCCAGCAGCCCTGCCGGGACAGACAGTCTTTATAGCAATCAGCCCCAGCATTTT. Translated, it gives CASSPAGTDSLYSNQPQHF.

V gene TRBV6-1 combines with J gene TRBJ1-6; D is perhaps TRBD1 (5 bases). Trimming cost V 5 bases and J 4 bases, with 12 bases left between them. The CDR3 runs to 15 residues. Germline V lookup: CDR1 MNHNS, CDR2 SASEGT. The CDR3 nucleotides read TGTGCCAGCAGTCAGGCGGGACGGTATAATTCACCCCTCCACTTT. Its translation is CASSQAGRYNSPLHF.

This clonotype was seen ten or more times. The CDR3, as DNA: TGCAGTGCGGGGGCGGGACTAGCGCCGATCGATGAGCAGTTCTTC. Translated, it gives CSAGAGLAPIDEQFF. This rearrangement joins TRBV20-1 to TRBJ2-1; 10 nucleotides agree with TRBD2. The CDR3 totals 15 residues. Germline values: CDR1 DFQATT, CDR2 SNEGSKA (reference sequence). With 6 bases clipped from V and 8 bases from J, the junction kept 13 bases outside the gene matches.

This clonotype came up a few times. With a much larger clone just one base away, this may be a read error. The chain couples TRBV20-1 to TRBJ1-2, with a tentative D call TRBD1 (6 bases). Germline V CDR1 and CDR2: DFQATT, SNEGSKA (reference sequence). CDR3 length: 14 residues. The germline V and J ends were trimmed by 3 bases and 7 bases, with 18 bases remaining between them. The CDR3 DNA sequence: TGCAGTGCTAGCGCAGCTAAGGGGGTCTCTGGCTACACCTTC. Amino acid sequence: CSASAAKGVSGYTF.

As to this clonotype: One base away lies a much larger clone, so this may be a sequencing read error. The chain carries TRBV11-1 and TRBJ2-7; D may correspond to TRBD1 or TRBD2 (5 bases each). Trimming took 3 bases from V and 2 from J, leaving 11 bases between them. This CDR3 has 14 amino acids. Per germline, CDR1 SGHAT and CDR2 FQDESV (reference sequence). The CDR3 here is CASSLGPGTYEQYF. Here the CDR3 DNA reads TGTGCCAGCAGCTTGGGACCGGGAACCTACGAGCAGTACTTC. Variable domain in full (rest from reference TRBV11-1 and TRBJ2-7): EAEVAQSPRYKITEKSQAVAFWCDPISGHATLYWYRQILGQGPELLVQFQDESVVDDSQLPKDRFSAERLKGVDSTLKIQPAELGDSAMYLCASSLGPGTYEQYFGPGTRLTVT.

This clonotype was found many times. The V and J genes are TRBV20-1 and TRBJ2-3; 7 bases map to TRBD1. After removal of 6 bases from V and 2 bases from J, the junction contained 8 bases not matched to a gene. The CDR3 totals 14 residues. The germline CDR1 and CDR2 sequences are DFQATT and SNEGSKA (reference sequence). The CDR3: CSAPRDRATDTQYF. DNA for the CDR3: TGCAGTGCCCCCCGGGACAGAGCCACAGATACGCAGTATTTT.

As for this clonotype: A much larger clone sits a single nucleotide away, making a read error possible. J is TRBJ2-3 and V is TRBV12-3 or TRBV12-4, with 8 bases fitting TRBD2. The CDR3 totals 17 residues. The CDR3 here is CASSLDRGGLSTDPQYF. CDR3 DNA: TGTGCCAGCAGTTTAGACCGGGGGGGCCTTAGCACAGATCCGCAGTATTTT.

In its sample, this clonotype was seen many times. The chain combines TRBV5-1 with TRBJ2-7, with 10 bases identical to TRBD2. Trimming cost V 0 bases and J 3 bases; bases outside gene matches: 3. CDR1 SGHRS and CDR2 YFSETQ come from the germline V gene. This CDR3 comprises 15 residues. CDR3 region: CASSLASGGFYEQYF. In DNA, the CDR3 is TGCGCCAGCAGCTTGGCTAGCGGGGGATTCTACGAGCAGTACTTC.